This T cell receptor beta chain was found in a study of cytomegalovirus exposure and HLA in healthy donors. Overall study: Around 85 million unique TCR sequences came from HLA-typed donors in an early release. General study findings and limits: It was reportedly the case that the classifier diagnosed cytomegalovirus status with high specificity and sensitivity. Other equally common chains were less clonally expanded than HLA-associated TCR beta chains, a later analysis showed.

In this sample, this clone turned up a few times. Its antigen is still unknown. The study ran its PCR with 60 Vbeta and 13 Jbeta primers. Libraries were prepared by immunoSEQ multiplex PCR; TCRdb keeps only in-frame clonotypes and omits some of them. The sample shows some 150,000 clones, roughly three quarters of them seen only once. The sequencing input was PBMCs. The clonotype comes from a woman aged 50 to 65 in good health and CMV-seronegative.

In nucleotides, the CDR3 is TGTGCCAGCAGTTCCCTAGCGGGGTACCAAGAGACCCAGTACTTC. Protein product: CASSSLAGYQETQYF. This chain links TRBV28 with TRBJ2-5; 9 bases map to TRBD2. The length of the CDR3 is 15 residues. V shed 4 bases, J shed 0 bases, and the junction held 3 bases outside the gene matches. Germline V gives CDR1 MDHEN, CDR2 SYDVKM.